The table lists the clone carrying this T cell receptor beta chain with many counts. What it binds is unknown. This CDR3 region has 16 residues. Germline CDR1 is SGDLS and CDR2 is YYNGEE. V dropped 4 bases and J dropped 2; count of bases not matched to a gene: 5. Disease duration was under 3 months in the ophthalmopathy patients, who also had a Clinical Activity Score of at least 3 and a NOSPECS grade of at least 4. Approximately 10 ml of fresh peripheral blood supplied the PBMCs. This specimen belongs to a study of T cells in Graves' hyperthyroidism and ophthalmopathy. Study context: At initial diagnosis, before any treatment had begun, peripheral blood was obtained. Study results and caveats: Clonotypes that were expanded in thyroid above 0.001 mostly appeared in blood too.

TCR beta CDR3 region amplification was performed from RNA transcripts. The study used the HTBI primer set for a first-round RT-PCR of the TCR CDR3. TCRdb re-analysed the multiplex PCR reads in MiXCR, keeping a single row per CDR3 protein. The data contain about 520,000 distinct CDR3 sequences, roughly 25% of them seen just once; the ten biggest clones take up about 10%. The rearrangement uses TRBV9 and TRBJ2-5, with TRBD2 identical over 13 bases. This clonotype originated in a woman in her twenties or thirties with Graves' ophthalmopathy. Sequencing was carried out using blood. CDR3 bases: TGTGCCAGCAGCACAGGACTAGCGGGGGTACAAGAGACCCAGTACTTC. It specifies CASSTGLAGVQETQYF.